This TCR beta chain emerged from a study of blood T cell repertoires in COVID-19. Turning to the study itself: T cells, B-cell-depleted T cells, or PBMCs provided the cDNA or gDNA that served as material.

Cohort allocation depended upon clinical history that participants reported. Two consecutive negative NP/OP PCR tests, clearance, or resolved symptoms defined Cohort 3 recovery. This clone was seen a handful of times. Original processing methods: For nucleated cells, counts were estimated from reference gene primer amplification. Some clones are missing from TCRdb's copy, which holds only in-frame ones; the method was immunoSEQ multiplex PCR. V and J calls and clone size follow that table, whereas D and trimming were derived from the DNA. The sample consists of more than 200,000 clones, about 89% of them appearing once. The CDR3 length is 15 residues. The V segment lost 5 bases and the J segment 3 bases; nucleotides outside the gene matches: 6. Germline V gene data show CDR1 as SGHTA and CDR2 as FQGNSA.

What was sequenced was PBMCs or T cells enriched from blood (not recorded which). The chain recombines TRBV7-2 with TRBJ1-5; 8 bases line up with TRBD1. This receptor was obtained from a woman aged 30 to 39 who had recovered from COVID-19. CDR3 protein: CASSPQTGDNQPQHF. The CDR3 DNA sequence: TGTGCCAGCAGCCCCCAGACAGGGGACAATCAGCCCCAGCATTTT.